Detailed here is one TCR beta chain. What it binds is unknown. Its ends do not fully match the called genes, so a read error is possible. Sequencing was performed with immunoSEQ multiplex PCR; in TCRdb, only in-frame clones are kept and a portion is missing. The sample includes roughly 2 million clones, almost 96% of them seen just once. The sample originates from a study of shared clonotypes between healthy human individuals. Study observations and caveats: With few donors, the genetic and exposure-history diversity represented was limited.

This CDR3 is built from 14 residues. Germline V gene data show CDR1 as SGHTS and CDR2 as YDEGEE. The V call is TRBV5-8, the J call TRBJ1-6; no reliable D call. The source of this sequence is a man younger than 30 in good health. Sequences were obtained from naive CD4+ T cells sorted from blood. Subset given: CD45RA+ positively selected. The CDR3 loop reads CASSLVENKSPLHF. The CDR3 DNA reads TGTGCCAGCAGCTTGGTAGAGAATAAATCACCCCTCCACTTT.